The entry below describes one T cell receptor beta chain. Its specificity is not known. The data originate from a study of T cells in localized non-small cell lung cancer. Regarding the study as a whole: Adjacent lung had a median roughly 60 of the 100 largest tumor clones. Heterogeneity remains possible because sequencing was limited to only one tumor region.

The CDR3 loop spans 14 amino acids. CDR1 and CDR2 from the germline V gene are MNHGY and SAAAGT. Between the trimmed V and J ends, which lost 6 bases and 3 bases, there was a span of 14 bases. Generated by immunoSEQ multiplex PCR, the TCRdb table keeps only in-frame clones and is missing some. The sample includes 2,100 or so clones, under 25% seen only once; the top ten take around 25%. The sequencing used lung tumor tissue, collected before any cancer treatment. The chain has TRBV6-8 and TRBJ1-1; D remains ambiguous. This TCR came from a woman between 35 and 75 years old with stage I lung adenocarcinoma. The CDR3 is CASSLTTEYTEAFF. CDR3 bases: TGTGCCAGCAGCCTAACCACGGAGTACACTGAAGCTTTCTTT.